This TCR beta chain emerged from a study of blood T cell repertoires in COVID-19. Germline CDR1 SGHTA, CDR2 FQGNSA. Trimming shortened V by 2 bases and J by 4 bases, and 10 bases separated the two germline ends. This CDR3 has 14 residues. This clone was detected only once. Here immunoSEQ multiplex PCR was the method, and the copy in TCRdb shows in-frame clones only, minus some. The sample lists roughly 99,000 clones, roughly 80% occurring once. The chain links TRBV7-2 to TRBJ2-3; D perhaps matches TRBD1 (5 bases). The sequence derives from a woman over 75 with acute or convalescent COVID-19. Sequencing was performed on peripheral blood. This CDR3 is CASSLLLRADTQYF. CDR3 nucleotide sequence: TGTGCCAGCAGCTTACTTCTCAGGGCAGATACGCAGTATTTT.